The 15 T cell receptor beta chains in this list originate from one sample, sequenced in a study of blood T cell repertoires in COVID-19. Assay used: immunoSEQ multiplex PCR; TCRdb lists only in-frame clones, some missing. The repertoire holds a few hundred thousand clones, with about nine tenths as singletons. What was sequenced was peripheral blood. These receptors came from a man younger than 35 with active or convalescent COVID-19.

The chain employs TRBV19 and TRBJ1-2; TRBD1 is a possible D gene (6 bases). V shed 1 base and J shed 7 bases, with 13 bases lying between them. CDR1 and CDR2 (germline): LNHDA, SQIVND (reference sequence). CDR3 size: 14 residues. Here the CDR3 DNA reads TGTGCCAGTAGTATAGGGCTACAGGGTACTGGCTACACCTTC. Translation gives CASSIGLQGTGYTF.

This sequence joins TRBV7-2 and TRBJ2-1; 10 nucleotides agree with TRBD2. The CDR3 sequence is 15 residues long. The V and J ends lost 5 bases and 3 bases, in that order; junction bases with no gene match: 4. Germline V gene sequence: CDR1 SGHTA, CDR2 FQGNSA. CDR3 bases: TGTGCCAGCAGCCTAGGACTAGCGGACTACAATGAGCAGTTCTTC. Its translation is CASSLGLADYNEQFF.

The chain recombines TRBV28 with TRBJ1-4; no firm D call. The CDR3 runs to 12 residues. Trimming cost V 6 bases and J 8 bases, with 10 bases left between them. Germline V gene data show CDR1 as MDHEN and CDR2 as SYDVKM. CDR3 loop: CASRDFPEKLFF. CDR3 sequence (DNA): TGTGCCAGCAGGGACTTTCCCGAAAAACTGTTTTTT.

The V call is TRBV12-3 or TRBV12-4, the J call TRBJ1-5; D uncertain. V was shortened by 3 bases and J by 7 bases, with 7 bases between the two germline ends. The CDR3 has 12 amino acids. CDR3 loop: CASSLRKQPQHF. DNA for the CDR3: TGTGCCAGCAGTTTGAGAAAGCAGCCCCAGCATTTT.

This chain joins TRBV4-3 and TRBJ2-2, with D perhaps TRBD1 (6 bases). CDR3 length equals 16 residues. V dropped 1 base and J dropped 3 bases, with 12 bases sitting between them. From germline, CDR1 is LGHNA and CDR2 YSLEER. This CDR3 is CASSQARDKYTGELFF. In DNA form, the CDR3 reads TGCGCCAGCAGCCAAGCCCGGGACAAGTACACCGGGGAGCTGTTTTTT.

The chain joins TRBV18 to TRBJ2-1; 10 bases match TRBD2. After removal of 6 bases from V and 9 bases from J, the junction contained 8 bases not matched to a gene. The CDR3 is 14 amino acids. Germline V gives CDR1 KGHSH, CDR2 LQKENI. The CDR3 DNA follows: TGTGCCAGCTCGGCGTCTAGCGGGGGAGTTGAGCAGTTCTTC. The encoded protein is CASSASSGGVEQFF.

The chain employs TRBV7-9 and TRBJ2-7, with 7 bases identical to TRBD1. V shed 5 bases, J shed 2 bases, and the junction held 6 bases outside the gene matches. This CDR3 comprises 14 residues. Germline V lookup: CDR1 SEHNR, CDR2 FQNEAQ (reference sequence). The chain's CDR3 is CASSIRTGTYEQYF. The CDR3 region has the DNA TGTGCCAGCAGCATCCGGACAGGTACCTACGAGCAGTACTTC.

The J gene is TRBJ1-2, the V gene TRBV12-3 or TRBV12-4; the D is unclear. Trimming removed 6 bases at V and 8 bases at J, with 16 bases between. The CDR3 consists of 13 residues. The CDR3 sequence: CASSPVRVRGYTF. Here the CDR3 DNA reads TGTGCCAGCAGCCCAGTTCGAGTCAGGGGCTACACCTTC.

The CDR3 coding sequence is TGTGCCAGCAGCACCAGCCCCGAGAGCGTTATTGGGACCCAGTACTTC. It translates to CASSTSPESVIGTQYF. The chain has TRBV11-2 and TRBJ2-5, with D unclear. The ends were cut back, 5 bases at V and 7 bases at J, with 23 bases in the middle. CDR1 and CDR2 from the germline V gene are SGHAT and FQNNGV. The CDR3 length is 16 residues.

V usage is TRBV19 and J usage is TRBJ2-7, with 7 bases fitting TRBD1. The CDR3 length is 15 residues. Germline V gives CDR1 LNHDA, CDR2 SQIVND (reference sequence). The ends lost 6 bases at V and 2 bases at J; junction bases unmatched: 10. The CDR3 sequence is CASSFGQAATYEQYF. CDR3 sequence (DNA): TGTGCCAGTAGCTTCGGACAGGCCGCTACCTACGAGCAGTACTTC.

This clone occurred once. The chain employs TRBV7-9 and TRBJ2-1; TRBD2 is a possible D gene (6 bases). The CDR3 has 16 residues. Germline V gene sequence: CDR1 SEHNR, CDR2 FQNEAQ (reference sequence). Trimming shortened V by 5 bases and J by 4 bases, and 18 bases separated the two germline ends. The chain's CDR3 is CASSPDVFRGYNEQFF. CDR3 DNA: TGTGCCAGCAGCCCCGACGTATTCCGGGGGTACAATGAGCAGTTCTTC.

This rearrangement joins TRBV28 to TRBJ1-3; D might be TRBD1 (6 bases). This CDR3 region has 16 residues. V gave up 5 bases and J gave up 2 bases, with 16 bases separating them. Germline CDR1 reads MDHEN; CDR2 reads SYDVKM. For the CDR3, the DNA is TGTGCCAGCAGTACTACCCGCAGGGGAGCTGGAAACACCATATATTTT. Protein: CASSTTRRGAGNTIYF.

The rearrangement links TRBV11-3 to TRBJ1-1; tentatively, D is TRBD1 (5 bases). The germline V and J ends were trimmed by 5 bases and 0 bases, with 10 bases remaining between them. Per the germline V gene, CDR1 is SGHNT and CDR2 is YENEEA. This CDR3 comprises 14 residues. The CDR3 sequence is CASSKNRLNTEAFF. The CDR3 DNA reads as TGTGCCAGCAGCAAAAACAGGCTGAACACTGAAGCTTTCTTT.

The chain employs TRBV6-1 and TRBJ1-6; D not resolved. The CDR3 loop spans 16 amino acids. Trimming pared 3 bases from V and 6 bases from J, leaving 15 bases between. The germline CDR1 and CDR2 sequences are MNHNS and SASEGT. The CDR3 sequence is CASSEWRIAANSPLHF. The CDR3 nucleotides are TGTGCCAGCAGTGAGTGGAGAATCGCCGCTAATTCACCCCTCCACTTT.

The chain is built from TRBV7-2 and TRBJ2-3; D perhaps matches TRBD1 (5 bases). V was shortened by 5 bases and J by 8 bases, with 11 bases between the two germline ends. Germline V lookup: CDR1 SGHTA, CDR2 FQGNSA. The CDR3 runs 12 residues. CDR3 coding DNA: TGTGCCAGCAGCCCCCGCAGGGCTACGCAGTATTTT. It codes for CASSPRRATQYF.